This entry lists 3 T cell receptor beta chains sequenced from one sample in a study of blood T cell repertoires in COVID-19 (TCRdb year 2020). Library construction relied on the immunoSEQ multiplex PCR assay. TCRdb retrieved this table from immuneACCESS and kept in-frame rearrangements only. Not all clones are present; in checked studies, unresolved V genes account for under half, and no reason is known for the remainder. The sample yields tens of thousands of clones; 85% were counted once. 9.6% of the sample rests with the top ten. Specimen: peripheral blood. The receptors shown here come from a man aged 50 to 60 with COVID-19, enrolled during active disease.

The chain joins TRBV28 to TRBJ2-7; TRBD2 aligns across 7 bases. The length of the CDR3 is 14 residues. V shed 6 bases, J shed 5 bases, and the junction held 10 bases outside the gene matches. Looked up from germline, CDR1 is MDHEN and CDR2 is SYDVKM. CDR3 in amino acids: CASSPLAELHEQYF. Here the CDR3 DNA reads TGTGCCAGCAGCCCCCTAGCGGAGCTCCACGAGCAGTACTTC.

V usage is TRBV7-3 and J usage is TRBJ2-1; 9 bases line up with TRBD1. V shed 4 bases and J 8 bases; nucleotides not matched to a gene: 6. The germline gives CDR1 SGHTA, CDR2 FQGTGA. There are 14 residues in the CDR3. CDR3: CASSSGTGSHEQFF. The CDR3 DNA sequence: TGTGCCAGCAGCTCCGGGACAGGGTCCCATGAGCAGTTCTTC.

This clone was seen only once. The chain links TRBV9 to TRBJ2-7, with a possible D match to TRBD1 (6 bases). V lost 3 bases and J lost 3, with 10 bases in between. The CDR3 length is 13 residues. The germline V gene has CDR1 SGDLS and CDR2 YYNGEE. CDR3 sequence (DNA): TGTGCCAGCAGCGGGGACAACTTCTACGAGCAGTACTTC. Translating it yields CASSGDNFYEQYF.